These 30 T cell receptor beta chains share one sample of origin, sequenced in a study of blood T cells in healthy people across ages. Using a J-beta primer mix together with a sample-barcoded 5' primer, a second PCR was run for roughly 6 to 11 cycles. TCRdb independently ran MiXCR on the 5' RACE reads; one entry per CDR3 protein. The sample has roughly 800,000 distinct CDR3 sequences, roughly 25% seen once; the top ten hold under 10%. The sample was also linked to a second study, of T cells of mothers and their children.

Sequencing was done on a sample of blood. The receptors here all came from a boy aged 10-17 years in good health.

This sequence joins TRBV29-1 and TRBJ1-2, with TRBD1 matching 7 bases. The CDR3 length is 16 residues. V trimming: 6 bases; J trimming: 4 bases; junction bases outside the gene matches: 17. CDR1 is SQVTM, CDR2 ANQGSEA, per germline. The chain's CDR3 is CSVAGTATIGLYGYTF. CDR3 in DNA: TGCAGCGTGGCCGGGACAGCGACAATAGGACTCTATGGCTACACCTTC.

The CDR3 sequence is CSALLDNTGELFF. The CDR3 coding sequence is TGCAGTGCGCTACTTGATAACACCGGGGAGCTGTTTTTT. The gene calls are TRBV20-1 and TRBJ2-2; D remains ambiguous. Germline CDR1 reads DFQATT; CDR2 reads SNEGSKA (reference sequence). V lost 6 bases and J lost 2, with 10 bases in between. This CDR3 has 13 amino acids.

Only a few counts were recorded for this clonotype. The V gene is TRBV7-3, the J gene TRBJ2-1, with 10 bases matching TRBD2. The CDR3 consists of 16 residues. Germline CDR1 and CDR2: SGHTA and FQGTGA. The V gene end was trimmed by 5 bases and the J gene end by 9 bases; junction bases not matched to a gene: 13. The CDR3 region is CASSLPRTSGGGEQFF. The CDR3 coding sequence is TGTGCCAGCAGCCTACCGAGGACTAGCGGAGGGGGTGAGCAGTTCTTC.

A few counts support this clonotype. This chain connects TRBV12-3 or TRBV12-4 to TRBJ2-3, with TRBD2 matching 9 bases. The J segment lost 2 bases and the V segment lost 3 bases, leaving 6 bases of the junction unmatched. This CDR3 is built from 16 residues. The CDR3 protein is CASSLLAGPLTDTQYF. The CDR3 DNA reads as TGTGCCAGCAGTTTGCTAGCGGGGCCCCTCACAGATACGCAGTATTTT.

The V gene is TRBV5-1, the J gene TRBJ2-5, with no clear D. V gave up 0 bases and J gave up 4 bases, with 10 bases separating them. Germline lookup yields CDR1 SGHRS and CDR2 YFSETQ. The CDR3 loop spans 14 amino acids. The CDR3 nucleotides read TGCGCCAGCAGCTTGGCCACCGATACAGAGACCCAGTACTTC. It yields the protein CASSLATDTETQYF.

V is TRBV20-1 and J is TRBJ2-7, with no clear D. Germline CDR1 DFQATT, CDR2 SNEGSKA (reference sequence). The CDR3 is 12 amino acids. V was shortened by 0 bases and J by 6 bases, with 9 bases between the two germline ends. Here the CDR3 DNA reads TGCAGTGCTAGAGACCTAGGAGCCGAGCAGTACTTC. This gives the protein CSARDLGAEQYF.

There are a few counts of this clonotype. J is TRBJ2-7 and V is TRBV29-1; TRBD1 agrees at 7 bases. Germline V CDR1 and CDR2: SQVTM, ANQGSEA. Trimming cost V 0 bases and J 5 bases; bases outside gene matches: 4. The CDR3 totals 13 residues. This chain's CDR3 is CSVEDLQGNEQYF. The CDR3 nucleotides are TGCAGCGTTGAAGATCTACAGGGGAACGAGCAGTACTTC.

This chain links TRBV20-1 with TRBJ1-5; D is unresolved. Trimming removed 3 bases at V and 0 bases at J, with 9 bases between. Per the germline V gene, CDR1 is DFQATT and CDR2 is SNEGSKA (reference sequence). The CDR3 spans 14 residues. CDR3 region: CSARDSNSNQPQHF. The CDR3 bases are TGCAGTGCTAGGGACTCTAATAGCAATCAGCCCCAGCATTTT.

The rearrangement joins TRBV5-1 to TRBJ2-5; TRBD2 agrees at 8 bases. The J call may be wrong; the DNA end is better matched by TRBJ2-7. This CDR3 has 14 residues. Germline values: CDR1 SGHRS, CDR2 YFSETQ. The CDR3 DNA is TGCGCCAGCAGCAACCTGCGGGGGGCCTACGAGCAGTACTTC. Translation gives CASSNLRGAYEQYF.

This clonotype came up a few times. The gene calls are TRBV15 and TRBJ1-3; D is perhaps TRBD1 (5 bases). V was trimmed by 9 bases and J by 2 bases, leaving 20 bases between them. Per the germline V gene, CDR1 is LNHNV and CDR2 is YYDKDF (reference sequence). This CDR3 has 16 residues. In DNA form, the CDR3 reads TGTGCCACTACTCCTACCCGGGGGGGGGCTGGAAACACCATATATTTT. It yields the protein CATTPTRGGAGNTIYF.

V is TRBV12-5 and J is TRBJ2-5; unclear D gene. Germline CDR1 and CDR2: LGHNT and FRNRAP. This CDR3 region has 13 residues. V shed 4 bases and J shed 2 bases, with 8 bases lying between them. The CDR3 sequence: CASGYGAQETQYF. The CDR3 region has the DNA TGTGCTAGTGGTTATGGAGCTCAAGAGACCCAGTACTTC.

This chain joins TRBV5-4 and TRBJ2-5; 9 nucleotides agree with TRBD2. The CDR3 loop spans 15 amino acids. Germline assignment: CDR1 SGHNT and CDR2 YYREEE (reference sequence). The ends lost 4 bases at V and 3 bases at J; junction bases unmatched: 7. The CDR3 nucleotides are TGTGCCAGCAGCCCGGGACTAGCTTCCGAAGAGACCCAGTACTTC. Translation: CASSPGLASEETQYF. Combining the CDR3 with reference TRBV5-4 and TRBJ2-5 gives the whole variable domain ETGVTQSPTHLIKTRGQQVTLRCSSQSGHNTVSWYQQALGQGPQFIFQYYREEENGRGNFPPRFSGLQFPNYSSELNVNALELDDSALYLCASSPGLASEETQYFGPGTRLLVL.

The chain has TRBV28 and TRBJ2-7, with D possibly being TRBD1 (5 bases). V lost 8 bases and J lost 4, with 12 bases in between. There are 12 residues in the CDR3. Germline lookup yields CDR1 MDHEN and CDR2 SYDVKM. The CDR3 DNA sequence: TGTGCCAGCGGGGCTAGTTCGTACGAGCAGTACTTC. This sequence encodes CASGASSYEQYF.

Details on this clonotype: A read error may be the cause here, since a much bigger clone is one base away. V and J are TRBV7-9 and TRBJ2-3; no clear D. V lost 4 bases and J lost 4, with 6 bases in between. CDR3 length equals 12 residues. In germline, CDR1 is SEHNR, CDR2 FQNEAQ (reference sequence). CDR3 bases: TGTGCCAGCAGCTCCTACCCAGATACGCAGTATTTT. It translates to CASSSYPDTQYF. Full variable domain (rest looked up from reference TRBV7-9 and TRBJ2-3): DTGVSQNPRHKITKRGQNVTFRCDPISEHNRLYWYRQTLGQGPEFLTYFQNEAQLEKSRLLSDRFSAERPKGSFSTLEIQRTEQGDSAMYLCASSSYPDTQYFGPGTRLTVL.

V is TRBV12-3 or TRBV12-4 and J is TRBJ2-5, with D possibly TRBD2 on 6 matching bases. This CDR3 spans 15 amino acids. Trimming removed 5 bases at V and 5 bases at J, with 18 bases between. As DNA, the CDR3 is TGTGCCAGCAGTCCACGACCGGGACTTCTGGAGACCCAGTACTTC. It translates to CASSPRPGLLETQYF.

The CDR3 DNA follows: TGCAGCGGAAGTGGGGGTCGACGGAACACAGATACGCAGTATTTT. Translated, it gives CSGSGGRRNTDTQYF. The J gene is TRBJ2-3, the V gene TRBV29-1; either TRBD1 or TRBD2 may supply D (5 bases each). Germline lookup yields CDR1 SQVTM and CDR2 ANQGSEA. Trimming pared 7 bases from V and 2 bases from J, leaving 19 bases between. The length of the CDR3 is 15 residues.

The chain employs TRBV7-9 and TRBJ2-7; 8 positions agree with TRBD2. The better agreement between TRBJ2-1 and the DNA end casts doubt on the J call. The CDR3 consists of 17 residues. Germline V gene lookup returns CDR1 SEHNR and CDR2 FQNEAQ (reference sequence). CDR3 DNA: TGTGCCAGCAGCTTTCCCTACCAGCGGGAGCTACAGGATGAGCAGTTCTTC. Translated, it gives CASSFPYQRELQDEQFF.

The chain recombines TRBV29-1 with TRBJ1-1; D perhaps matches TRBD1 (6 bases). This CDR3 spans 13 amino acids. The V and J ends lost 4 bases and 1 base respectively, with 10 bases between them. Germline assignment: CDR1 SQVTM and CDR2 ANQGSEA. The CDR3 here is CSVVTGPNTEAFF. The CDR3 DNA sequence: TGCAGCGTTGTCACAGGGCCGAACACTGAAGCTTTCTTT. Combining the CDR3 with reference TRBV29-1 and TRBJ1-1 gives the whole variable domain SAVISQKPSRDICQRGTSLTIQCQVDSQVTMMFWYRQQPGQSLTLIATANQGSEATYESGFVIDKFPISRPNLTFSTLTVSNMSPEDSSIYLCSVVTGPNTEAFFGQGTRLTVV.

This clonotype appeared a single time. CDR3 DNA sequence: TGTGCCACCAGTGATGACGGACAGGGATCCTACAATGAGCAGTTCTTC. It is translated as CATSDDGQGSYNEQFF. J is TRBJ2-1 and V is TRBV24-1; TRBD1 aligns across 8 bases. V trimming: 3 bases; J trimming: 1 base; junction bases outside the gene matches: 4. The germline gives CDR1 KGHDR, CDR2 SFDVKD. The CDR3 has 16 residues.

The chain carries TRBV6-5 and TRBJ1-2, with 7 nucleotides matching TRBD1. V shed 6 bases and J 4 bases; nucleotides not matched to a gene: 5. CDR3 length equals 13 residues. CDR1 MNHEY and CDR2 SVGAGI come from the germline V gene. CDR3 in DNA: TGTGCCAGCAGGGAAGACAGGGTCTATGGCTACACCTTC. It codes for CASREDRVYGYTF.

This rearrangement joins TRBV5-1 to TRBJ2-7; 9 bases fit TRBD1. This CDR3 is built from 15 residues. Germline trimming cut 0 bases from V and 3 bases from J; bases unmatched to any gene: 4. Germline V gene data show CDR1 as SGHRS and CDR2 as YFSETQ. DNA for the CDR3: TGCGCCAGCAGCTTGGGGCCGGACAGGGGCTACGAGCAGTACTTC. This encodes CASSLGPDRGYEQYF.

The V and J genes are TRBV5-1 and TRBJ2-2; no reliable D call. Germline V gene data show CDR1 as SGHRS and CDR2 as YFSETQ. V was pared by 0 bases and J by 4 bases, with 4 bases between. CDR3 length: 13 amino acids. In DNA, the CDR3 is TGCGCCAGCAGCTTGGGATTCACCGGGGAGCTGTTTTTT. It specifies CASSLGFTGELFF.

Here the CDR3 DNA reads TGTGCCAGCAGCTTAACCCTGGCTCAGGAGACCCAGTACTTC. It encodes CASSLTLAQETQYF. This rearrangement joins TRBV7-2 to TRBJ2-5; D unclear. Trimming removed 2 bases at V and 5 bases at J, with 12 bases between. CDR1 is SGHTA and CDR2 is FQGNSA in the germline V gene. The CDR3 is 14 amino acids.

The J gene is TRBJ2-2, the V gene TRBV6-2 or TRBV6-3; weak D call: TRBD1 (5 bases). The germline V and J ends were trimmed by 2 bases and 6 bases, with 25 bases remaining between them. CDR3 length: 19 residues. Germline V CDR1 and CDR2: MNHEY, SVGEGT. CDR3 loop: CASSYRWMGQGWYAGELFF. The CDR3 coding sequence is TGTGCCAGCAGTTACCGGTGGATGGGGCAGGGATGGTACGCCGGGGAGCTGTTTTTT.

Only one count was recorded for this clonotype. The rearrangement links TRBV27 to TRBJ2-7, with 12 bases identical to TRBD2. V lost 0 bases to trimming and J lost 10 bases; unmatched junction nucleotides: 4. The CDR3 is made up of 14 amino acids. The germline CDR1 and CDR2 sequences are MNHEY and SMNVEV (reference sequence). The CDR3 protein is CASSLSSSGGAQYF. In DNA form, the CDR3 reads TGTGCCAGCAGTTTATCGTCTAGCGGGGGGGCCCAGTACTTC.

CDR3 sequence reads: CSVETPGRNTEAFF. The CDR3 DNA sequence: TGCAGCGTTGAAACCCCAGGGCGGAACACTGAAGCTTTCTTT. The J gene is TRBJ1-1, the V gene TRBV29-1; a weak D match, TRBD1 (5 bases). Germline CDR1 SQVTM, CDR2 ANQGSEA. The CDR3 runs 14 residues. V lost 2 bases and J 1 base, leaving 11 bases between the germline ends.

This clonotype occurred a few times. This chain links TRBV4-3 with TRBJ1-4, with D perhaps TRBD1 (5 bases). V was trimmed by 2 bases and J by 8 bases, leaving 21 bases between them. This CDR3 has 17 residues. Germline CDR1 is LGHNA and CDR2 is YSLEER. The CDR3 spells CASSQTLQQARGEKLFF. The CDR3 nucleotides are TGCGCCAGCAGCCAAACACTTCAACAGGCGCGCGGGGAAAAACTGTTTTTT.

This chain joins TRBV15 and TRBJ2-5; 8 bases line up with TRBD1. Trimming removed 1 base from V and 3 bases from J; junction bases left unmatched: 7. The CDR3 runs to 16 residues. CDR1 and CDR2 (germline): LNHNV, YYDKDF (reference sequence). The CDR3 here is CATSRATGALEETQYF. CDR3 in DNA: TGTGCCACCAGCAGAGCGACAGGGGCCCTGGAAGAGACCCAGTACTTC.

In its sample, this clonotype was seen a few times. V is TRBV5-5 and J is TRBJ2-5, with TRBD2 identical over 7 bases. CDR3 length equals 15 residues. Germline values: CDR1 SGHKS, CDR2 YYEKEE (reference sequence). Unmatched junction bases numbered 5, after V lost 2 bases and J lost 1 base. The CDR3 reads CASSFYSGAQETQYF. The DNA for the CDR3 is TGTGCCAGCAGCTTTTACAGCGGGGCCCAAGAGACCCAGTACTTC.

This clonotype was seen only a few times. The genes are TRBV6-1 and TRBJ2-5; TRBD2 matches at 10 bases. The J call may be in error: the DNA end matches TRBJ2-7 better. The CDR3 runs to 13 residues. Germline V CDR1 and CDR2: MNHNS, SASEGT. The CDR3 nucleotides are TGTGCCAGCAACCCGGGACTAGCGAACGAGCAGTACTTC. As protein: CASNPGLANEQYF.